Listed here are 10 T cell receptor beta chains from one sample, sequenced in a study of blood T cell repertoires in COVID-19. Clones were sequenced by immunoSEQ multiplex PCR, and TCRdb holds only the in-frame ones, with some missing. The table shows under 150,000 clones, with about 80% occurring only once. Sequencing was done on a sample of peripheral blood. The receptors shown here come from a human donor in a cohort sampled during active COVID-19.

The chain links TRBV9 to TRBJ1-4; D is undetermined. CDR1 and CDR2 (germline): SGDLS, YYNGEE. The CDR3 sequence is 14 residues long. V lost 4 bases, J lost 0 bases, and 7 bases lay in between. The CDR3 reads CASSRQPTNEKLFF. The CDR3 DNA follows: TGTGCCAGCAGCAGACAACCAACTAATGAAAAACTGTTTTTT.

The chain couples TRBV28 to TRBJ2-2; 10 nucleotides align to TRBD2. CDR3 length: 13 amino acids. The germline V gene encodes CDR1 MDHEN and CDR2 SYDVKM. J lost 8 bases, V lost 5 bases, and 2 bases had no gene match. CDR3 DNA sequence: TGTGCCAGCAGTAGCGGGAGGGTTGGGGAGCTGTTTTTT. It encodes CASSSGRVGELFF.

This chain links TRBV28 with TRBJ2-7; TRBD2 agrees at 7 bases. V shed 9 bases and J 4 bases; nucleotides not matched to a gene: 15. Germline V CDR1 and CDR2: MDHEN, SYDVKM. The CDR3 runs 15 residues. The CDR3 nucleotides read TGTGCCAGTAATCCGGAGGGAGCGGGATTATACGAGCAGTACTTC. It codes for CASNPEGAGLYEQYF.

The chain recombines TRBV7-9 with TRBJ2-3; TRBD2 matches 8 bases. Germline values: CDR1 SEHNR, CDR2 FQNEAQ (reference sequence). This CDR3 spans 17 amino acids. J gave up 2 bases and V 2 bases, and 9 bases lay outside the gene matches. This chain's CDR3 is CASSLPQLAELTDTQYF. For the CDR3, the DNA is TGTGCCAGCAGCTTACCCCAACTAGCGGAACTCACAGATACGCAGTATTTT.

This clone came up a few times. CDR3 protein: CASSPLPSGDNTEAFF. The DNA of the CDR3 is TGCGCCAGCAGTCCGCTGCCCTCAGGGGATAACACTGAAGCTTTCTTT. J is TRBJ1-1 and V is TRBV5-1; D is possibly TRBD1 (6 bases). There are 16 residues in the CDR3. V was pared by 5 bases and J by 2 bases, with 19 bases between. Germline-derived CDR1 and CDR2 are SGHRS and YFSETQ.

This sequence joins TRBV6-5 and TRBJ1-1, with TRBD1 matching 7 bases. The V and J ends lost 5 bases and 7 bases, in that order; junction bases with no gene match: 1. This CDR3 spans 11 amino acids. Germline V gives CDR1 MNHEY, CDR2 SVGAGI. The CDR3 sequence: CASSQGVEAFF. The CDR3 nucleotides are TGTGCCAGCAGTCAGGGGGTTGAAGCTTTCTTT.

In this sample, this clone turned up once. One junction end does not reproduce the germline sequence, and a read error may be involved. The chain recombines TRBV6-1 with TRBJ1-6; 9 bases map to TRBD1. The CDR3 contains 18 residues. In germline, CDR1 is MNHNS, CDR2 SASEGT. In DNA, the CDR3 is TGTGCCAGCAGTGGGGGAACAGGGGGCGAGGACTATTATTCACCCCTCCACTTT. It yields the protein CASSGGTGGEDYYSPLHF.

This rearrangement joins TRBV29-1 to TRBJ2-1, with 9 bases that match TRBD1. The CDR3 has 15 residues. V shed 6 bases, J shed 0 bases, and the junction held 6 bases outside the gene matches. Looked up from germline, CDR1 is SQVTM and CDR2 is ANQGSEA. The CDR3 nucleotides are TGCAGCGTACGGGACAGGGCTTCCTCCTACAATGAGCAGTTCTTC. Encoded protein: CSVRDRASSYNEQFF.

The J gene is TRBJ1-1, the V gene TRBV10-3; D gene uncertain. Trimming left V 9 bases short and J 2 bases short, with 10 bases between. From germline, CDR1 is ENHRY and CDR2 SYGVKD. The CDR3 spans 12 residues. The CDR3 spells CAINSFNTEAFF. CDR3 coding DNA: TGTGCCATAAATAGCTTCAACACTGAAGCTTTCTTT.

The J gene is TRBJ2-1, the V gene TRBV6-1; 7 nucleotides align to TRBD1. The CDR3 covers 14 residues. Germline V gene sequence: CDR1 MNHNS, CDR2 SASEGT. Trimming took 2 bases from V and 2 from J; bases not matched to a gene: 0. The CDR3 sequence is CASSEQGAYNEQFF. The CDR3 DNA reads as TGTGCCAGCAGTGAACAGGGGGCCTACAATGAGCAGTTCTTC.